A single count supports the clone carrying this TCR beta chain. The CDR3 has 15 amino acids. CDR1 is MNHEY and CDR2 is SVGAGI in the germline V gene. Trimming pared 0 bases from V and 4 bases from J, leaving 13 bases between. This sample stems from a study of blood T cell repertoires in COVID-19. The assay was immunoSEQ multiplex PCR, and TCRdb's table has in-frame clones only and misses some. The repertoire consists of fewer than 600,000 clones, with roughly 89% occurring once and the leading ten covering around 0.9%. This chain links TRBV6-5 with TRBJ2-7; maybe TRBD2 (5 bases). This clonotype was sampled from a young man with COVID-19, enrolled during active disease. The sample was peripheral blood. CDR3 protein: CASSYSAIRGYEQYF. The CDR3, as DNA: TGTGCCAGCAGTTACTCGGCAATTCGGGGTTACGAGCAGTACTTC.